This T cell receptor (beta chain) comes out of a study of chemoradiotherapy in HPV16-positive cancers. Findings of the study overall: HPV-specific T cells were functionally defined from only a couple of HPV16-positive patients. For HPV16-positive patients, expanding HPV-responsive T cells associated with longer recurrence-free survival. Non-HPV-specific T cells did not expand in tumors during treatment, whereas candidate HPV-specific clones and E7-related motifs did.

The CDR3 is made up of 12 amino acids. The germline V gene has CDR1 MDHEN and CDR2 SYDVKM. The table came from immunoSEQ multiplex PCR; TCRdb's copy has only in-frame clones and leaves some out. The sample lists some 11,000 clones; 50% to 75% were seen once. This clone was seen more than once but under ten times. Its antigen remains unidentified. The receptor comes from a human donor with HPV-associated anogenital cancer. Collection of the sample occurred from a patient who underwent chemoradiotherapy. The rearrangement links TRBV28 to TRBJ2-1, with 7 bases matching TRBD2. The CDR3 spells CVTSSVGLRQFF. DNA of the CDR3: TGTGTCACCAGCAGTGTGGGACTACGGCAGTTCTTC. The full variable domain, completed using reference TRBV28 and TRBJ2-1, is DVKVTQSSRYLVKRTGEKVFLECVQDMDHENMFWYRQDPGLGLRLIYFSYDVKMKEKGDIPEGYSVSREKKERFSLILESASTNQTSMYLCVTSSVGLRQFFGPGTRLTVL.